This T cell receptor (beta chain) was profiled in a study of blood T cell repertoires in COVID-19. Study details: Sources were T cells, B-cell-depleted T cells, or PBMCs; the material itself was cDNA or gDNA.

The V gene's germline CDR1 is LGHNA and CDR2 YSLEER. CDR3 length: 17 amino acids. V was pared by 1 base and J by 0 bases, with 10 bases between. The method was immunoSEQ multiplex PCR; TCRdb's version includes in-frame clones alone and lacks a portion of them. The sample holds around 300,000 clones, about nine tenths seen once. Cohort assignment relied on participant-reported clinical history. The chain is built from TRBV4-3 and TRBJ2-6; possibly TRBD2 for D (5 bases). The clonotype was recovered from a middle-aged woman who had recovered from COVID-19. Sequencing was carried out using PBMCs or T cells enriched from blood (not recorded which). The CDR3 reads CASSQVGDLSGANVLTF. CDR3 nucleotide sequence: TGCGCCAGCAGCCAAGTCGGGGATCTCTCTGGGGCCAACGTCCTGACTTTC.